This T cell receptor beta chain was retrieved from a study of radiation and T cells in renal cell carcinoma. Background on the study: Nephrectomy followed 15 Gy stereotactic body radiation by 4 weeks.

V was trimmed by 4 bases and J by 5 bases, leaving 9 bases between them. Germline-derived CDR1 and CDR2 are SGHRS and YFSETQ. The CDR3 is made up of 12 amino acids. The table came from immunoSEQ multiplex PCR; TCRdb's copy has only in-frame clones and leaves some out. The sample contains 120,000 to 150,000 clones, about 87% of which appear only once. Time point in this sample: baseline pretreatment blood. The treatment here: 15 Gy SBRT to primary tumor, nephrectomy 4 weeks later. Radiation-treated patients gave blood at baseline, week 2 and week 4. Study-level points and caveats: From baseline, blood top tumor clonotypes peaked at 2 weeks post-radiation.

This clone was recorded once. Its specificity is unknown. This TCR was recovered from a woman aged 70-85 years with renal cell carcinoma. The chain couples TRBV5-1 to TRBJ1-1; D ambiguous. The sample in question was blood, obtained from a patient whose treatment included radiotherapy and nephrectomy. The CDR3 loop reads CASSTRGTEAFF. The CDR3 nucleotides are TGCGCCAGCAGCACCCGAGGGACTGAAGCTTTCTTT.